This TCR beta chain was documented in a study of cytotoxic CD8 clonotypes in ibrutinib-treated CLL. V lost 0 bases and J 9 bases, leaving 22 bases between the germline ends. Germline-derived CDR1 and CDR2 are SGHRS and YFSETQ. The CDR3 extends over 16 amino acids. Approximately 2 micrograms of genomic DNA came from cryopreserved PBMCs for TCR beta libraries. Some clones are missing from TCRdb's copy, which holds only in-frame ones; the method was immunoSEQ multiplex PCR. The data show roughly 42,000 clones, with 68% seen just once and about 6.8% held by the top ten. The sequences come from PBMCs, collected at disease progression, from a patient treated with ibrutinib. V usage is TRBV5-1 and J usage is TRBJ2-7; weak D call: TRBD2 (6 bases). The source of this sequence is a human donor with chronic lymphocytic leukemia. The CDR3 loop reads CASSLGEAQAQRGQYF. The CDR3 bases are TGCGCCAGCAGCTTGGGGGAGGCACAGGCTCAACGAGGGCAGTACTTC. Together with reference TRBV5-1 and TRBJ2-7, the CDR3 gives the full variable domain: KAGVTQTPRYLIKTRGQQVTLSCSPISGHRSVSWYQQTPGQGLQFLFEYFSETQRNKGNFPGRFSGRQFSNSRSEMNVSTLELGDSALYLCASSLGEAQAQRGQYFGPGTRLTVT.